This T cell receptor beta chain is drawn from a study of beta chain features in type 1 diabetes. Study-level results: For Type 1 diabetes patients, all four CD4+ subsets carried TCRB CDR3s that were moderately but significantly shorter.

The authors reverse transcribed all of the isolated RNA, so sequencing captured expressed TCRB transcripts. Some clones are missing from TCRdb's copy, which holds only in-frame ones; the method was immunoSEQ multiplex PCR. This table has about 53,000 clones, about 64% appearing once. This clone has only a few counts. Its cognate antigen is unknown. Germline CDR1 and CDR2: SGHTA and FQGNSA. Trimming at V came to 5 bases and at J to 11 bases, leaving 8 bases not matched to a gene. The CDR3 is 12 residues long. The material sequenced was stem cell memory CD4+ T cells from blood. This sequence originates from a woman in her thirties with type 1 diabetes. The rearrangement uses TRBV7-2 and TRBJ1-1, with 7 bases fitting TRBD1. The CDR3 sequence: CASSTYRGSAFF. The CDR3 nucleotides are TGTGCCAGCAGCACTTACAGGGGTTCGGCTTTCTTT.